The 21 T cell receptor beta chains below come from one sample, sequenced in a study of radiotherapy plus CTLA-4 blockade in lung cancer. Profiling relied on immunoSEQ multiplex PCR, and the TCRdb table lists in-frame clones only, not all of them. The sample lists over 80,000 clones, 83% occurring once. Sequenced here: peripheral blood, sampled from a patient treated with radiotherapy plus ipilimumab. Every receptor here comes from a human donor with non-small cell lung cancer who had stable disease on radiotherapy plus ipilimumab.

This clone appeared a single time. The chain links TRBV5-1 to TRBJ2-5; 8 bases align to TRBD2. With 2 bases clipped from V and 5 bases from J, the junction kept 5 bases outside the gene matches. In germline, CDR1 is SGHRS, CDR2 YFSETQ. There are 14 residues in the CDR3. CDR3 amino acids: CASSFQAGVETQYF. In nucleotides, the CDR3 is TGCGCCAGCAGCTTTCAAGCGGGGGTGGAGACCCAGTACTTC.

The CDR3 region is CAWTRGLAGTETQYF. In DNA form, the CDR3 reads TGTGCCTGGACTCGGGGACTAGCGGGGACCGAGACCCAGTACTTC. J is TRBJ2-5 and V is TRBV30; TRBD2 matches 13 bases. The CDR3 contains 15 residues. Germline-derived CDR1 and CDR2 are GTSNPN and SVGIG (reference sequence). The V and J ends lost 4 bases and 5 bases, in that order; junction bases with no gene match: 7.

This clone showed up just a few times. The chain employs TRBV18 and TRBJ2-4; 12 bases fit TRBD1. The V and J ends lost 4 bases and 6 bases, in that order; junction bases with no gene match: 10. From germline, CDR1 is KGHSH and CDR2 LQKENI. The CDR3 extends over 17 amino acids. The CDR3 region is CASSLATPGQGANIQYF. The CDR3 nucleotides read TGTGCCAGCTCACTAGCTACTCCGGGACAGGGGGCAAACATTCAGTACTTC.

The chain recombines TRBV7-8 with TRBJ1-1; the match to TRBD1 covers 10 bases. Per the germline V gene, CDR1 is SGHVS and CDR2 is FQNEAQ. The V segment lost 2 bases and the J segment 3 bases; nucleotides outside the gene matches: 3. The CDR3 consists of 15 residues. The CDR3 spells CASSLRGQGYTEAFF. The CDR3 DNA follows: TGTGCCAGCAGCTTACGGGGACAGGGGTACACTGAAGCTTTCTTT.

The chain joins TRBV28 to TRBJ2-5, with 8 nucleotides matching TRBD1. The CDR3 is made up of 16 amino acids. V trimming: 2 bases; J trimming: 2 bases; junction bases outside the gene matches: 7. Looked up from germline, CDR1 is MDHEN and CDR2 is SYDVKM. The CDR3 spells CASSLMRQGRQETQYF. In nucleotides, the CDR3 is TGTGCCAGCAGTTTAATGAGACAGGGGAGGCAAGAGACCCAGTACTTC.

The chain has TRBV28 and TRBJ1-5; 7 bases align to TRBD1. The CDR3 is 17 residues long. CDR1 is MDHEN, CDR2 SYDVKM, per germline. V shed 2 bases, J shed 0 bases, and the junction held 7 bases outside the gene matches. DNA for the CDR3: TGTGCCAGCAGTTTACCTGCCCGGGACAGTAGCAATCAGCCCCAGCATTTT. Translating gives CASSLPARDSSNQPQHF.

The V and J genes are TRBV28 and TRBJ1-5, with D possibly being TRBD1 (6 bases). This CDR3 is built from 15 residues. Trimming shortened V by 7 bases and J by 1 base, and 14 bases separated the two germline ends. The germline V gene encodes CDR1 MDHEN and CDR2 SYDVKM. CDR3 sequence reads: CASNEGGPSNQPQHF. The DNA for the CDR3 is TGTGCCAGCAACGAGGGGGGCCCGAGCAATCAGCCCCAGCATTTT.

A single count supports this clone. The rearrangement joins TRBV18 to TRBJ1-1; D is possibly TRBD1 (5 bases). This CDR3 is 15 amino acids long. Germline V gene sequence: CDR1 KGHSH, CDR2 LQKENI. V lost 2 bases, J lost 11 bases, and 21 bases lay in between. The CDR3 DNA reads TGTGCCAGCTCACCAGCGATGGGGGTCAGCCGTGGGGCTTTCTTT. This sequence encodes CASSPAMGVSRGAFF.

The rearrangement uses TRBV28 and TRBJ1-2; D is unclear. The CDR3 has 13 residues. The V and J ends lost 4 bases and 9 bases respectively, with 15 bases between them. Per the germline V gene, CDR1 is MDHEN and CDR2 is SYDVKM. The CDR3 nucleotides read TGTGCCAGCAGTTCGACACCTATTACCCGCTACACCTTC. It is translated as CASSSTPITRYTF.

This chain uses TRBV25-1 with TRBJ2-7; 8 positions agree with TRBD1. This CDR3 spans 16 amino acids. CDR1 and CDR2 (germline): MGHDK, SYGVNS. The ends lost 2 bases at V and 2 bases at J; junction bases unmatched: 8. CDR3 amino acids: CASSEEGDRLTYEQYF. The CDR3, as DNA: TGTGCCAGCAGTGAAGAGGGGGACAGGCTTACCTACGAGCAGTACTTC.

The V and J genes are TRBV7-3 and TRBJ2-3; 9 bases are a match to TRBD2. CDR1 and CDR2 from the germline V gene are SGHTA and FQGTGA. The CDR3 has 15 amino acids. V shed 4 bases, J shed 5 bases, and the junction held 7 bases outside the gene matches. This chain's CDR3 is CASSSVAGAGDTQYF. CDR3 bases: TGTGCCAGCAGCTCGGTAGCGGGGGCGGGAGATACGCAGTATTTT.

DNA for the CDR3: TGTGCCAGCAGGTCTCCGGGACAGGGGTACTATGGCTACACCTTC. It yields the protein CASRSPGQGYYGYTF. V gene TRBV2 combines with J gene TRBJ1-2; 10 bases agree with TRBD1. Trimming removed 6 bases from V and 3 bases from J; junction bases left unmatched: 7. The CDR3 sequence is 15 residues long. Germline lookup yields CDR1 SNHLY and CDR2 FYNNEI.

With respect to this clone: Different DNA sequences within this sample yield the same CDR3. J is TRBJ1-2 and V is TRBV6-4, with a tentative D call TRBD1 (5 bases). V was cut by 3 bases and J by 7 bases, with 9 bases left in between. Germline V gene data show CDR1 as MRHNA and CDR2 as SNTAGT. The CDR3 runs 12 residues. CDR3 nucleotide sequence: TGTGCCAGCAGTGAGGGGGGTGGTGGCTACACCTTC. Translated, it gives CASSEGGGGYTF.

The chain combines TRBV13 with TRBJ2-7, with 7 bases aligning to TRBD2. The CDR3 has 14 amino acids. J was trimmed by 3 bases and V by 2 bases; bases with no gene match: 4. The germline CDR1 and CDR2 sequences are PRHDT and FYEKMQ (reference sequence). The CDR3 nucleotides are TGTGCCAGCAGCTTAAGAGGGAGGGGCTACGAGCAGTACTTC. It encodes CASSLRGRGYEQYF.

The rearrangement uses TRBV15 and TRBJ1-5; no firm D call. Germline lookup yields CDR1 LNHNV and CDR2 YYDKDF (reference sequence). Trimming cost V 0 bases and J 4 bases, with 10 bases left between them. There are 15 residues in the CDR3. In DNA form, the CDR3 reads TGTGCCACCAGCAGAGATAGACATACAAATCAGCCCCAGCATTTT. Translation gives CATSRDRHTNQPQHF.

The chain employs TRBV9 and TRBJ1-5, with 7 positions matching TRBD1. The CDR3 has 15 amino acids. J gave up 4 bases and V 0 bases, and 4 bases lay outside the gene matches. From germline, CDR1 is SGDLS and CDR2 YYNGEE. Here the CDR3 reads CASSVEGATNQPQHF. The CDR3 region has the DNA TGTGCCAGCAGCGTAGAGGGGGCGACGAATCAGCCCCAGCATTTT.

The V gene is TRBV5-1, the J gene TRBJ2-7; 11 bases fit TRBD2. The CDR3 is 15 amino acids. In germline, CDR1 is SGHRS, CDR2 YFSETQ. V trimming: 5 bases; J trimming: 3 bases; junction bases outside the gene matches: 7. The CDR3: CASRPGTSGNYEQYF. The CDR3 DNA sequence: TGCGCCAGCAGACCCGGGACTAGCGGAAACTACGAGCAGTACTTC. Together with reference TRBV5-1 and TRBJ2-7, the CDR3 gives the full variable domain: KAGVTQTPRYLIKTRGQQVTLSCSPISGHRSVSWYQQTPGQGLQFLFEYFSETQRNKGNFPGRFSGRQFSNSRSEMNVSTLELGDSALYLCASRPGTSGNYEQYFGPGTRLTVT.

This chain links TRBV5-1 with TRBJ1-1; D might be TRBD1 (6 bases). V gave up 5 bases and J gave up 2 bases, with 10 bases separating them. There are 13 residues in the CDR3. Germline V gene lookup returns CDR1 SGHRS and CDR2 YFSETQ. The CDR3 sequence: CASRGGGNTEAFF. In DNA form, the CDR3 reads TGCGCCAGCAGGGGAGGGGGAAACACTGAAGCTTTCTTT. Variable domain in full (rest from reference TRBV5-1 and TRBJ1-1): KAGVTQTPRYLIKTRGQQVTLSCSPISGHRSVSWYQQTPGQGLQFLFEYFSETQRNKGNFPGRFSGRQFSNSRSEMNVSTLELGDSALYLCASRGGGNTEAFFGQGTRLTVV.

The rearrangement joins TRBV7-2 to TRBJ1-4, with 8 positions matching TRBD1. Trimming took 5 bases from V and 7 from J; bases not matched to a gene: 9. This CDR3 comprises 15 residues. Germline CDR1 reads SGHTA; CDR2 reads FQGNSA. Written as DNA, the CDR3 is TGTGCCAGCAGCGCACAGGGGGGCCTTGGTGAAAAACTGTTTTTT. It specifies CASSAQGGLGEKLFF.

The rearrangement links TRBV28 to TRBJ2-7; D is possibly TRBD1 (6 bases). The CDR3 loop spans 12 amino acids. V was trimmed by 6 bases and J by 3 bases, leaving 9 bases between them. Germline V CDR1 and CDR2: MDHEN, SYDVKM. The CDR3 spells CASSQGGYEQYF. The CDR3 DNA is TGTGCCAGCAGCCAAGGGGGCTACGAGCAGTACTTC.

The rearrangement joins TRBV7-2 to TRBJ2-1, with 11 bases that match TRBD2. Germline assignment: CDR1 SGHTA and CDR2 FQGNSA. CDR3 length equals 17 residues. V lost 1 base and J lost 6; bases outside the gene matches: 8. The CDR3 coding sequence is TGTGCCAGCAGCTTAGGTCTAGGGCTAGCGGGAGGCAATGAGCAGTTCTTC. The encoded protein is CASSLGLGLAGGNEQFF.